These 31 T cell receptor beta chains share one sample of origin, sequenced in a study of cytomegalovirus exposure and HLA in healthy donors. In the PCR, 60 Vbeta and 13 Jbeta primers were used. Here immunoSEQ multiplex PCR was the method, and the copy in TCRdb shows in-frame clones only, minus some. Of roughly 140,000 clones in the sample, about 60% were seen once. Sequencing used PBMCs. These receptor sequences come from a woman aged 55-69 years in good health and CMV-seropositive.

The chain joins TRBV5-1 to TRBJ2-2, with a tentative D call TRBD2 (6 bases). The V gene's germline CDR1 is SGHRS and CDR2 YFSETQ. This CDR3 has 17 residues. Trimming shortened V by 2 bases and J by 1 base, and 15 bases separated the two germline ends. The CDR3 nucleotides read TGCGCCAGCAGCTTTCCGGACTACGGGGTGAACACCGGGGAGCTGTTTTTT. This codes for CASSFPDYGVNTGELFF.

The J gene is TRBJ2-7, the V gene TRBV7-2, with D uncertain. The V gene's germline CDR1 is SGHTA and CDR2 FQGNSA. The CDR3 is made up of 14 amino acids. Trimming pared 5 bases from V and 1 base from J, leaving 12 bases between. The CDR3 DNA follows: TGTGCCAGCAGCACCCGACTTAATTCCTACGAGCAGTACTTC. Translated: CASSTRLNSYEQYF.

This chain connects TRBV18 to TRBJ2-3; tentatively, D is TRBD1 (5 bases). Trimming stripped 3 bases from V and 2 bases from J, with 15 bases between. CDR1 and CDR2 from the germline V gene are KGHSH and LQKENI. The CDR3 length is 16 residues. CDR3 in DNA: TGTGCCAGCTCACCTAGGTTACAGGAGCACACAGATACGCAGTATTTT. Its translation is CASSPRLQEHTDTQYF. Complete variable domain (other parts from reference TRBV18 and TRBJ2-3): NAGVMQNPRHLVRRRGQEARLRCSPMKGHSHVYWYRQLPEEGLKFMVYLQKENIIDESGMPKERFSAEFPKEGPSILRIQQVVRGDSAAYFCASSPRLQEHTDTQYFGPGTRLTVL.

This clone was seen only a few times. The chain employs TRBV29-1 and TRBJ2-2; 12 bases map to TRBD2. The CDR3 spans 16 residues. CDR1 is SQVTM, CDR2 ANQGSEA, per germline. J was trimmed by 4 bases and V by 1 base; bases with no gene match: 4. The CDR3 region has the DNA TGCAGCGTTGAAGGGGCTAGCGGGAGGGTCACCGGGGAGCTGTTTTTT. Protein sequence: CSVEGASGRVTGELFF.

The chain is built from TRBV7-9 and TRBJ2-7, with 8 positions matching TRBD1. The V segment lost 5 bases and the J segment 3 bases; nucleotides outside the gene matches: 6. This CDR3 region has 14 residues. Germline assignment: CDR1 SEHNR and CDR2 FQNEAQ (reference sequence). The CDR3 protein is CASSPDRGFYEQYF. CDR3 DNA: TGTGCCAGCAGCCCAGACAGGGGCTTCTACGAGCAGTACTTC.

The chain combines TRBV27 with TRBJ1-5; 9 bases are shared with TRBD1. There are 16 residues in the CDR3. The trim removed 2 bases at V and 3 bases at J, leaving 5 bases unmatched. The V gene's germline CDR1 is MNHEY and CDR2 SMNVEV (reference sequence). CDR3 in amino acids: CASSLLGTGPNQPQHF. CDR3 DNA sequence: TGTGCCAGCAGTTTACTTGGGACAGGGCCCAATCAGCCCCAGCATTTT.

A few counts support this clone. The chain carries TRBV7-9 and TRBJ2-3; the D gene is possibly TRBD2 (5 bases). Looked up from germline, CDR1 is SEHNR and CDR2 is FQNEAQ (reference sequence). The CDR3 loop spans 16 amino acids. V gave up 7 bases and J gave up 2 bases, with 19 bases separating them. CDR3 sequence: CASTLRAGLNTDTQYF. The CDR3 DNA sequence: TGTGCCAGCACCCTAAGGGCAGGACTTAACACAGATACGCAGTATTTT.

CDR3 nucleotide sequence: TGCGCCAGCAGCTTGGAGACAGGGGGGTACTATGGCTACACCTTC. Translation gives CASSLETGGYYGYTF. This chain uses TRBV5-1 with TRBJ1-2; 9 bases map to TRBD1. The CDR3 covers 15 residues. V shed 0 bases and J 3 bases; nucleotides not matched to a gene: 3. Germline loops: CDR1 SGHRS, CDR2 YFSETQ.

The chain couples TRBV28 to TRBJ2-1; TRBD2 aligns across 7 bases. The CDR3 is made up of 14 amino acids. Looked up from germline, CDR1 is MDHEN and CDR2 is SYDVKM. V lost 5 bases to trimming and J lost 2 bases; unmatched junction nucleotides: 3. The CDR3 reads CASSLRETYNEQFF. The CDR3 coding sequence is TGTGCCAGCAGTCTGCGGGAGACCTACAATGAGCAGTTCTTC.

In this sample, this clone turned up a few times. The chain couples TRBV5-1 to TRBJ2-3; a possible D gene is TRBD1 (5 bases). Trimming took off 4 bases at V and 1 base at J, with 10 bases between the two ends. Germline CDR1 SGHRS, CDR2 YFSETQ. The CDR3 extends over 14 amino acids. CDR3 loop: CASSPRAGTDTQYF. The CDR3 region has the DNA TGCGCCAGCAGCCCCAGGGCTGGCACAGATACGCAGTATTTT.

This clone was detected only a few times. The chain uses TRBV28 and TRBJ1-2; a possible D gene is TRBD1 (6 bases). Trimming shortened V by 3 bases and J by 1 base, and 12 bases separated the two germline ends. Germline lookup yields CDR1 MDHEN and CDR2 SYDVKM. The CDR3 is made up of 15 amino acids. The CDR3 bases are TGTGCCAGCAGTTTTATGAGGGGGAATAACTATGGCTACACCTTC. This codes for CASSFMRGNNYGYTF.

The chain recombines TRBV10-3 with TRBJ1-1; D may be TRBD1 (5 bases). The CDR3 covers 15 residues. Per germline, CDR1 ENHRY and CDR2 SYGVKD. Trimming removed 0 bases at V and 6 bases at J, with 14 bases between. CDR3 nucleotide sequence: TGTGCCATCAGTGAGTCATGGGGGGGGGTAGCTGAAGCTTTCTTT. Its translation: CAISESWGGVAEAFF.

This chain uses TRBV19 with TRBJ1-1, with 9 bases that match TRBD1. There are 14 residues in the CDR3. Germline lookup yields CDR1 LNHDA and CDR2 SQIVND (reference sequence). With 4 bases clipped from V and 4 bases from J, the junction kept 4 bases outside the gene matches. In DNA, the CDR3 is TGTGCCAGTAGTAACAGGGGGCCGGGCACTGAAGCTTTCTTT. It codes for CASSNRGPGTEAFF.

The CDR3 region is CASSPPGGAKGYTF. The CDR3 region has the DNA TGTGCCAGCAGCCCACCGGGTGGGGCGAAGGGCTACACCTTC. The genes are TRBV7-9 and TRBJ1-2; the D gene is possibly TRBD1 (5 bases). Trimming shortened V by 5 bases and J by 8 bases, and 18 bases separated the two germline ends. This CDR3 region has 14 residues. Germline assignment: CDR1 SEHNR and CDR2 FQNEAQ (reference sequence).

This rearrangement joins TRBV9 to TRBJ2-1; maybe TRBD2 (6 bases). The CDR3 totals 16 residues. Germline CDR1 is SGDLS and CDR2 is YYNGEE. Trimming left V 4 bases short and J 7 bases short, with 21 bases between. Here the CDR3 reads CASSLRDWKGKNEQFF. The CDR3 nucleotides read TGTGCCAGCAGCCTTCGGGACTGGAAAGGGAAGAATGAGCAGTTCTTC. The variable domain in full, with the rest retrieved from reference TRBV9 and TRBJ2-1, is DSGVTQTPKHLITATGQRVTLRCSPRSGDLSVYWYQQSLDQGLQFLIQYYNGEERAKGNILERFSAQQFPDLHSELNLSSLELGDSALYFCASSLRDWKGKNEQFFGPGTRLTVL.

This chain's CDR3 is CASSFGYTF. CDR3 in DNA: TGTGCCAGCAGCTTTGGCTACACCTTC. The chain has TRBV6-4 and TRBJ1-2; D call uncertain. Germline CDR1 is MRHNA and CDR2 is SNTAGT. The V and J ends lost 6 bases and 7 bases respectively, with 3 bases between them. The CDR3 runs 9 residues.

The chain joins TRBV4-1 to TRBJ2-2; D possibly corresponds to TRBD1 (6 bases). The V and J ends lost 0 bases and 7 bases respectively, with 15 bases between them. In germline, CDR1 is MGHRA, CDR2 YSYEKL. This CDR3 comprises 16 residues. The CDR3 loop is CASSQERKTGGGELFF. The CDR3 coding sequence is TGCGCCAGCAGCCAAGAACGGAAGACAGGCGGCGGGGAGCTGTTTTTT.

About this clone itself: An end of the junction does not agree with germline; a read error may underlie this. The chain is built from TRBV5-1 and TRBJ1-2, with 10 bases lining up with TRBD1. Germline values: CDR1 SGHRS, CDR2 YFSETQ. CDR3 size: 15 residues. CDR3 protein: CTSSPGTGEPYGYTF. DNA for the CDR3: TGCACCAGCAGCCCCGGGACAGGGGAACCCTATGGCTACACCTTC.

The rearrangement joins TRBV28 to TRBJ2-7; TRBD1 matches at 8 bases. Germline CDR1 and CDR2: MDHEN and SYDVKM. The CDR3 has 15 residues. Losses at the gene ends were 6 bases for V and 6 bases for J; bases not matched to a gene: 13. The CDR3 bases are TGTGCCAGCAGGGGCGCGGGGACAGGATCGTTCGAGCAGTACTTC. Translated: CASRGAGTGSFEQYF.

This clone was counted between two and nine times. The chain combines TRBV18 with TRBJ2-7; 8 positions match TRBD1. The ends lost 3 bases at V and 0 bases at J; junction bases unmatched: 7. Germline CDR1 and CDR2: KGHSH and LQKENI. This CDR3 contains 16 residues. The CDR3 spells CASSPVGQVSSYEQYF. DNA of the CDR3: TGTGCCAGCTCACCCGTGGGACAGGTGAGCTCCTACGAGCAGTACTTC.

The rearrangement links TRBV4-3 to TRBJ2-3; TRBD2 is a possible D gene (6 bases). CDR1 and CDR2 (germline): LGHNA, YSLEER. The CDR3 spans 15 residues. The germline V and J ends were trimmed by 1 base and 0 bases, with 8 bases remaining between them. The CDR3 bases are TGCGCCAGCAGCCAAGGGAGCGGGAGCACAGATACGCAGTATTTT. Its protein product is CASSQGSGSTDTQYF.

The chain uses TRBV5-1 and TRBJ1-6; TRBD1 matches at 9 bases. The V gene's germline CDR1 is SGHRS and CDR2 YFSETQ. This CDR3 is built from 14 residues. Trimming at V came to 7 bases and at J to 7 bases, leaving 6 bases not matched to a gene. The CDR3 here is CASSGQGGNSPLHF. The CDR3 DNA is TGCGCCAGCTCGGGACAGGGCGGGAATTCACCCCTCCACTTT.

The chain couples TRBV10-3 to TRBJ1-2, with TRBD1 matching over 10 bases. CDR1 ENHRY and CDR2 SYGVKD come from the germline V gene. The CDR3 totals 16 residues. Losses at the gene ends were 6 bases for V and 4 bases for J; bases not matched to a gene: 11. The CDR3 sequence: CAISPGQGKVSYGYTF. Here the CDR3 DNA reads TGTGCCATCAGCCCGGGACAGGGGAAGGTTTCCTATGGCTACACCTTC.

CDR3 DNA sequence: TGCGCCAGCAGCCACGGTGAGGGGAGGACTAATGAAAAACTGTTTTTT. Protein: CASSHGEGRTNEKLFF. V and J are TRBV4-3 and TRBJ1-4; the D gene is possibly TRBD1 (5 bases). Per germline, CDR1 LGHNA and CDR2 YSLEER. The germline V and J ends were trimmed by 3 bases and 2 bases, with 13 bases remaining between them. There are 16 residues in the CDR3.

This chain joins TRBV4-2 and TRBJ2-7, with D unclear. Germline V gives CDR1 LGHNA, CDR2 YNFKEQ. With 1 base removed from V and 4 bases from J, the gap between germline ends came to 11 bases. The CDR3 consists of 14 residues. This CDR3 reads CASSQALTPYEQYF. CDR3 coding DNA: TGTGCCAGCAGCCAAGCCCTAACCCCTTACGAGCAGTACTTC.

In its sample, this clone was seen once. The chain uses TRBV4-1 and TRBJ2-5, with D perhaps TRBD1 (6 bases). Trimming pared 0 bases from V and 5 bases from J, leaving 13 bases between. Germline loops: CDR1 MGHRA, CDR2 YSYEKL. CDR3 length equals 15 residues. CDR3 coding DNA: TGCGCCAGCAGCCAAGATAACAGGGTTGGGGAGACCCAGTACTTC. Encoded protein: CASSQDNRVGETQYF.

CDR3 coding DNA: TGTGCCAGTTCGAGGGGCACAGATACGCAGTATTTT. This gives the protein CASSRGTDTQYF. This chain uses TRBV18 with TRBJ2-3; D is perhaps TRBD2 (5 bases). Germline assignment: CDR1 KGHSH and CDR2 LQKENI. The V end was cut by 9 bases, the J end by 1 base, with 8 bases between. The CDR3 runs 12 residues.

To note about this clone: Other DNA sequences of this sample code for an identical CDR3. The chain combines TRBV30 with TRBJ1-4, with a tentative D call TRBD1 (6 bases). Germline CDR1 reads GTSNPN; CDR2 reads SVGIG (reference sequence). The CDR3 loop spans 14 amino acids. V shed 2 bases and J shed 5 bases, with 12 bases lying between them. DNA for the CDR3: TGTGCCTGGAGTAAAAGGACAGAAAATGAAAAACTGTTTTTT. Residues: CAWSKRTENEKLFF.

This clone has just a few counts. A junction end diverges from the germline sequence, so it may reflect a read error. The V gene is TRBV7-7, the J gene TRBJ2-3; 10 bases match TRBD2. The germline V gene encodes CDR1 SSHAT and CDR2 FNYEAQ (reference sequence). The CDR3 is made up of 16 amino acids. The CDR3 spells CASSPIAGGRTDTQYF. CDR3 in DNA: TGTGCTAGCAGCCCAATAGCGGGAGGTCGAACAGATACGCAGTATTTT.

The chain is built from TRBV10-3 and TRBJ1-1; 9 nucleotides match TRBD1. V was clipped by 0 bases and J by 1 base; unmatched bases: 6. The CDR3 contains 17 residues. Per germline, CDR1 ENHRY and CDR2 SYGVKD. CDR3 in amino acids: CAISESAQGAGNTEAFF. The CDR3 region has the DNA TGTGCCATCAGTGAGTCGGCACAGGGGGCGGGGAACACTGAAGCTTTCTTT.

This chain joins TRBV9 and TRBJ2-1; 9 bases align to TRBD1. J lost 7 bases, V lost 8 bases, and 10 bases had no gene match. Germline values: CDR1 SGDLS, CDR2 YYNGEE. This CDR3 contains 14 residues. This chain's CDR3 is CASDLSGQGNEQFF. The CDR3 nucleotides are TGTGCCAGTGACCTCTCCGGACAGGGGAATGAGCAGTTCTTC. Filled out from reference TRBV9 and TRBJ2-1, the complete variable domain reads DSGVTQTPKHLITATGQRVTLRCSPRSGDLSVYWYQQSLDQGLQFLIQYYNGEERAKGNILERFSAQQFPDLHSELNLSSLELGDSALYFCASDLSGQGNEQFFGPGTRLTVL.